One and the same sample provided the 22 T cell receptor beta chains below, sequenced in a study of CD8 T cells in Susac syndrome (dated 2019 in TCRdb). Libraries were prepared through the immunoSEQ multiplex PCR assay. RNA was extracted using the RNeasy kit, and roughly 0.45 to 1 ug of the RNA was reverse transcribed with random hexamers. TCRdb reran the public reads through fastp at Q25 and MiXCR, keeping productive beta chains. Each CDR3 protein appears once, grouped with its most common genes and DNA. In all, the sample holds approximately 180,000 distinct CDR3 sequences, and roughly nine tenths of those were seen once. The leading ten clones occupy around 0.1% of the sample. The sample taken for sequencing was CD4+ T cells from PBMCs. These receptors all come from a human donor with Susac syndrome.

The chain recombines TRBV2 with TRBJ1-1, with D unresolved. The CDR3 is 13 amino acids. Trimming pared 5 bases from V and 4 bases from J, leaving 11 bases between. Germline CDR1 reads SNHLY; CDR2 reads FYNNEI. The CDR3 bases are TGTGCCAGCAGTCCCGATTTTATCACTGAAGCTTTCTTT. It codes for CASSPDFITEAFF.

V gene TRBV5-1 combines with J gene TRBJ2-2, with TRBD2 matching 8 bases. V was clipped by 2 bases and J by 1 base; unmatched bases: 1. This CDR3 contains 15 residues. Germline V gene data show CDR1 as SGHRS and CDR2 as YFSETQ. CDR3 amino acids: CASSFGRENTGELFF. CDR3 nucleotides: TGCGCCAGCAGCTTCGGGAGGGAGAACACCGGGGAGCTGTTTTTT. Together with reference TRBV5-1 and TRBJ2-2, the CDR3 gives the full variable domain: KAGVTQTPRYLIKTRGQQVTLSCSPISGHRSVSWYQQTPGQGLQFLFEYFSETQRNKGNFPGRFSGRQFSNSRSEMNVSTLELGDSALYLCASSFGRENTGELFFGEGSRLTVL.

The chain recombines TRBV14 with TRBJ2-7; 11 bases are a match to TRBD1. CDR1 SGHDN and CDR2 FVKESK come from the germline V gene. V lost 0 bases to trimming and J lost 5 bases; unmatched junction nucleotides: 15. CDR3 size: 19 residues. This CDR3 is CASSQDNFRWTGGLNEQYF. CDR3 nucleotides: TGTGCCAGCAGCCAAGATAATTTTCGGTGGACAGGGGGCCTGAACGAGCAGTACTTC. Supplemented by reference TRBV14 and TRBJ2-7, the full variable domain reads EAGVTQFPSHSVIEKGQTVTLRCDPISGHDNLYWYRRVMGKEIKFLLHFVKESKQDESGMPNNRFLAERTGGTYSTLKVQPAELEDSGVYFCASSQDNFRWTGGLNEQYFGPGTRLTVT.

The J gene is TRBJ1-1, the V gene TRBV30; 8 bases agree with TRBD1. In germline, CDR1 is GTSNPN, CDR2 SVGIG (reference sequence). V shed 0 bases and J 1 base; nucleotides not matched to a gene: 4. The CDR3 extends over 15 amino acids. Here the CDR3 DNA reads TGTGCCTGGAGTGTACGGGACAGGCGGAACACTGAAGCTTTCTTT. Protein sequence: CAWSVRDRRNTEAFF.

The chain carries TRBV11-2 and TRBJ2-7; TRBD2 might be the D (6 bases). CDR3 length equals 13 residues. Germline V lookup: CDR1 SGHAT, CDR2 FQNNGV. The germline V and J ends were trimmed by 6 bases and 9 bases, with 18 bases remaining between them. The CDR3 region has the DNA TGTGCCAGCAGTCGGGACTTCCAATCTGGGCAGTACTTC. Protein product: CASSRDFQSGQYF.

This clonotype was counted a few times. The V gene is TRBV3-1, the J gene TRBJ1-2, with no clear D. The V and J ends lost 1 base and 2 bases respectively, with 14 bases between them. The CDR3 covers 16 residues. CDR1 and CDR2 (germline): LGHDT, YNNKEL (reference sequence). CDR3 sequence: CASSQGLPGFNYGYTF. Here the CDR3 DNA reads TGTGCCAGCAGCCAAGGGCTTCCAGGATTCAACTATGGCTACACCTTC.

DNA of the CDR3: TGTGCCAGCTCACCTTTGAAGAACTCCTACGAGCAGTACTTC. Protein sequence: CASSPLKNSYEQYF. This chain uses TRBV18 with TRBJ2-7; no clear D. V was cut by 3 bases and J by 0 bases, with 9 bases left in between. The CDR3 length is 14 residues. Germline values: CDR1 KGHSH, CDR2 LQKENI.

This clonotype was recorded only once. The genes are TRBV29-1 and TRBJ1-2, with D possibly matching TRBD1 (5 bases). The germline gives CDR1 SQVTM, CDR2 ANQGSEA. The CDR3 covers 12 residues. V dropped 3 bases and J dropped 4 bases, with 9 bases sitting between them. The CDR3 is CSVDPGLYGYTF. As DNA, the CDR3 is TGCAGCGTTGACCCAGGGCTCTATGGCTACACCTTC.

Here the CDR3 reads CASSPVSGLAGNEQFF. The CDR3 DNA reads TGCGCCAGCAGCCCGGTGTCCGGACTAGCGGGTAATGAGCAGTTCTTC. V is TRBV5-1 and J is TRBJ2-1; TRBD2 aligns across 11 bases. Germline CDR1 is SGHRS and CDR2 is YFSETQ. With 4 bases clipped from V and 7 bases from J, the junction kept 10 bases outside the gene matches. CDR3 length equals 16 residues.

The chain links TRBV20-1 to TRBJ2-7; no clear D. Germline V CDR1 and CDR2: DFQATT, SNEGSKA (reference sequence). V was shortened by 5 bases and J by 3 bases, with 14 bases between the two germline ends. The CDR3 length is 13 residues. In DNA form, the CDR3 reads TGCAGTGCTGCAAGCACTACAAGCTACGAGCAGTACTTC. The encoded protein is CSAASTTSYEQYF.

This chain links TRBV7-9 with TRBJ2-7; D remains ambiguous. With 3 bases removed from V and 5 bases from J, the gap between germline ends came to 5 bases. This CDR3 has 11 residues. Germline V gene sequence: CDR1 SEHNR, CDR2 FQNEAQ (reference sequence). The CDR3 DNA reads as TGTGCCAGCAGCTTTTCGGACGAGCAGTACTTC. This sequence encodes CASSFSDEQYF.

V and J are TRBV5-6 and TRBJ1-1; weak D call: TRBD1 (6 bases). CDR3 size: 14 residues. Trimming pared 4 bases from V and 3 bases from J, leaving 13 bases between. The germline V gene has CDR1 SGHDT and CDR2 YYEEEE. CDR3 region: CASSGTGKYTEAFF. Here the CDR3 DNA reads TGTGCCAGCAGCGGAACAGGGAAGTACACTGAAGCTTTCTTT. The full variable domain, rest sourced from reference TRBV5-6 and TRBJ1-1, is DAGVTQSPTHLIKTRGQQVTLRCSPKSGHDTVSWYQQALGQGPQFIFQYYEEEERQRGNFPDRFSGHQFPNYSSELNVNALLLGDSALYLCASSGTGKYTEAFFGQGTRLTVV.

This sequence joins TRBV30 and TRBJ2-5; the match to TRBD2 covers 12 bases. CDR1 GTSNPN and CDR2 SVGIG come from the germline V gene (reference sequence). V shed 2 bases and J 3 bases; nucleotides not matched to a gene: 1. The CDR3 has 14 residues. CDR3 in DNA: TGTGCCTGGAGTAGACTAGCGGGGGAAGAGACCCAGTACTTC. Amino acid sequence: CAWSRLAGEETQYF.

The chain employs TRBV12-3 or TRBV12-4 and TRBJ2-1; D is perhaps TRBD1 (6 bases). This CDR3 has 15 residues. Trimming took off 7 bases at V and 5 bases at J, with 18 bases between the two ends. The CDR3 coding sequence is TGTGCCAGCACCCGACAGGCGACAGTCGACAATGAGCAGTTCTTC. Translation gives CASTRQATVDNEQFF.

The chain has TRBV20-1 and TRBJ1-1; no reliable D call. CDR1 and CDR2 (germline): DFQATT, SNEGSKA (reference sequence). There are 14 residues in the CDR3. V was cut by 5 bases and J by 0 bases, with 13 bases left in between. The CDR3 loop reads CSAHPPAVNTEAFF. In DNA, the CDR3 is TGCAGTGCTCACCCTCCAGCCGTGAACACTGAAGCTTTCTTT.

This chain links TRBV28 with TRBJ2-7; tentative D call: TRBD2 (5 bases). The CDR3 runs 13 residues. CDR1 is MDHEN and CDR2 is SYDVKM in the germline V gene. Trimming took 8 bases from V and 3 from J, leaving 14 bases between them. The CDR3 coding sequence is TGTGCCAGCTGGGTGTCCGGGATCTACGAGCAGTACTTC. Residues: CASWVSGIYEQYF.

The chain uses TRBV20-1 and TRBJ1-1; D remains ambiguous. Trimming pared 3 bases from V and 8 bases from J, leaving 16 bases between. Germline values: CDR1 DFQATT, CDR2 SNEGSKA (reference sequence). The CDR3 loop spans 13 amino acids. The CDR3 region is CSARPNRLFEAFF. The CDR3 region has the DNA TGCAGTGCTAGGCCAAATCGGTTGTTCGAAGCTTTCTTT.

The rearrangement links TRBV27 to TRBJ1-1, with 7 bases that match TRBD1. The CDR3 is 14 residues long. The V segment lost 6 bases and the J segment 1 base; nucleotides outside the gene matches: 5. Germline lookup yields CDR1 MNHEY and CDR2 SMNVEV (reference sequence). As DNA, the CDR3 is TGTGCCAGCAGCACCGGGACAGAGAACACTGAAGCTTTCTTT. This sequence encodes CASSTGTENTEAFF.

This chain uses TRBV28 with TRBJ1-2, with D uncertain. CDR3 length: 12 residues. In germline, CDR1 is MDHEN, CDR2 SYDVKM. V was clipped by 2 bases and J by 8 bases, with 9 bases between them. CDR3 sequence (DNA): TGTGCCAGCAGTTTAGAAGTCTTGGGCTACACCTTC. Its translation is CASSLEVLGYTF.

V usage is TRBV12-3 or TRBV12-4 and J usage is TRBJ1-5, with D maybe TRBD1 (6 bases). The V end lost 6 bases, the J end lost 0 bases, and 9 bases lay between the germline ends. The CDR3 has 14 amino acids. The CDR3, as DNA: TGTGCCAGCAGACCAGGGGCTAGCAATCAGCCCCAGCATTTT. It translates to CASRPGASNQPQHF.

This chain uses TRBV4-1 with TRBJ2-5; D is undetermined. The CDR3 sequence is 13 residues long. Trimming took off 10 bases at V and 5 bases at J, with 17 bases between the two ends. Germline CDR1 and CDR2: MGHRA and YSYEKL. The CDR3 here is CANSLKAGETQYF. DNA for the CDR3: TGCGCCAACAGTCTAAAGGCTGGGGAGACCCAGTACTTC.

The J gene is TRBJ1-1, the V gene TRBV30; D gene unclear. Looked up from germline, CDR1 is GTSNPN and CDR2 is SVGIG (reference sequence). Trimming removed 2 bases from V and 1 base from J, with 11 bases in between. The CDR3 totals 14 residues. The CDR3 region is CAWSRFAENTEAFF. The CDR3 region has the DNA TGTGCCTGGAGTAGGTTTGCGGAGAACACTGAAGCTTTCTTT.